These T cell receptor beta chains were read from a single sample in a study of blood T cell repertoires in COVID-19. Profiled with immunoSEQ multiplex PCR; TCRdb holds only in-frame clones, not every one. The sample contains some 220,000 clones, about 86% of which appear only once. Sample: PBMCs or T cells enriched from blood (not recorded which). The origin of the receptors is a woman in her fifties or sixties in a cohort exposed to, infected with or recovered from COVID-19 (not recorded which). Both conserved end residues are part of each CDR3. A D gene is named only where the DNA matches it firmly. The size of a clone is reported for some rows only, either as once, few or many, or as a class for expanded clones.

d_gene: .; j_gene: TRBJ1-3; abundance: .; v_gene: TRBV6-2/TRBV6-3; len: 15; CDR3aa: CASSYSRASGNTIYF; CDR3nt: TGTGCCAGCAGTTACTCGAGAGCTTCTGGAAACACCATATATTTT
d_gene: TRBD1; j_gene: TRBJ2-2; abundance: few; v_gene: TRBV27; len: 16; CDR3aa: CASSRRQGANTGELFF; CDR3nt: TGTGCCAGCAGTCGCAGACAGGGGGCTAACACCGGGGAGCTGTTTTTT
d_gene: TRBD2; j_gene: TRBJ2-5; abundance: .; v_gene: TRBV7-6; len: 16; CDR3aa: CASSPRTSGGAETQYF; CDR3nt: TGTGCCAGCAGCCCCAGGACTAGCGGGGGGGCAGAGACCCAGTACTTC
d_gene: .; j_gene: TRBJ1-1; abundance: .; v_gene: TRBV12-5; len: 15; CDR3aa: CASGLSQGGLTEAFF; CDR3nt: TGTGCTAGTGGTTTAAGCCAGGGAGGACTCACTGAAGCTTTCTTT
d_gene: TRBD1; j_gene: TRBJ1-2; abundance: .; v_gene: TRBV4-1; len: 16; CDR3aa: CASSLQTGGSFDGYTF; CDR3nt: TGCGCCAGCAGCCTCCAAACAGGGGGCTCATTCGATGGCTACACCTTC
d_gene: .; j_gene: TRBJ2-5; abundance: .; v_gene: TRBV5-1; len: 13; CDR3aa: CASSASPQETQYF; CDR3nt: TGCGCCAGCAGCGCGTCACCACAAGAGACCCAGTACTTC
d_gene: .; j_gene: TRBJ1-2; abundance: .; v_gene: TRBV19; len: 13; CDR3aa: CASRDRTNYGYTF; CDR3nt: TGTGCCAGTAGGGACAGAACTAACTATGGCTACACCTTC
d_gene: .; j_gene: TRBJ1-1; abundance: .; v_gene: TRBV28; len: 15; CDR3aa: CASQGGGGGGAEAFF; CDR3nt: TGTGCCAGCCAGGGAGGCGGCGGAGGAGGAGCTGAAGCTTTCTTT
d_gene: .; j_gene: TRBJ1-1; abundance: .; v_gene: TRBV5-1; len: 13; CDR3aa: CASSPRVNTEAFF; CDR3nt: TGCGCCAGCAGCCCCAGGGTGAACACTGAAGCTTTCTTT
d_gene: TRBD2; j_gene: TRBJ2-1; abundance: .; v_gene: TRBV7-9; len: 16; CDR3aa: CASSLALTSHYNEQFF; CDR3nt: TGTGCCAGCAGCTTAGCGCTGACTAGCCACTACAATGAGCAGTTCTTC
d_gene: TRBD1; j_gene: TRBJ1-1; abundance: .; v_gene: TRBV2; len: 14; CDR3aa: CASSYRTGGTEAFF; CDR3nt: TGTGCCAGCAGTTACCGGACAGGGGGAACTGAAGCTTTCTTT
d_gene: TRBD1; j_gene: TRBJ2-6; abundance: .; v_gene: TRBV9; len: 17; CDR3aa: CASSPRTGVSGANVLTF; CDR3nt: TGTGCCAGCAGCCCCCGGACAGGGGTCTCTGGGGCCAACGTCCTGACTTTC
d_gene: .; j_gene: TRBJ1-1; abundance: few; v_gene: TRBV7-2; len: 14; CDR3aa: CASSPSPTGTEAFF; CDR3nt: TGTGCCAGCAGCCCTTCCCCGACAGGCACTGAAGCTTTCTTT
d_gene: .; j_gene: TRBJ2-7; abundance: once; v_gene: TRBV11-2; len: 15; CDR3aa: CASSLVGSNFHEQYF; CDR3nt: TGTGCCAGCAGCTTAGTTGGGAGTAATTTCCACGAGCAGTACTTC
d_gene: TRBD2; j_gene: TRBJ2-3; abundance: once; v_gene: TRBV10-1; len: 13; CDR3aa: CASSVAGEDTQYF; CDR3nt: TGCGCCAGCAGTGTAGCGGGGGAGGATACGCAGTATTTT
d_gene: .; j_gene: TRBJ2-3; abundance: .; v_gene: TRBV7-6; len: 15; CDR3aa: CASSLLAGSTDTQYF; CDR3nt: TGTGCCAGCAGCTTACTGGCGGGGTCCACAGATACGCAGTATTTT
d_gene: .; j_gene: TRBJ1-4; abundance: .; v_gene: TRBV19; len: 14; CDR3aa: CASRPQGGDEKLFF; CDR3nt: TGTGCCAGTAGGCCACAGGGTGGTGACGAAAAACTGTTTTTT
d_gene: TRBD1; j_gene: TRBJ2-2; abundance: few; v_gene: TRBV5-1; len: 17; CDR3aa: CASSSPSGQGNTGELFF; CDR3nt: TGCGCCAGCAGCTCCCCCTCGGGACAGGGTAACACCGGGGAGCTGTTTTTT
d_gene: .; j_gene: TRBJ2-3; abundance: .; v_gene: TRBV7-9; len: 16; CDR3aa: CASSLRGGGAVDTQYF; CDR3nt: TGTGCCAGCAGCTTAAGAGGAGGGGGCGCGGTAGATACGCAGTATTTT